The subject of this entry is one T cell receptor beta chain. Its antigen is as yet unknown. This entry comes from a study of cytomegalovirus exposure and HLA in healthy donors. Across the whole study: Genetic ancestry analysis placed approximately 80% of the roughly 400 donors that were genotyped in the Caucasian-associated cluster.

Primers: 60 Vbeta forward and 13 Jbeta reverse. Clones were read by immunoSEQ multiplex PCR, and TCRdb kept only the in-frame ones, dropping some. The table has roughly 100,000 clones, approximately 80% seen once; the top ten hold 8% to 10%. CDR1 and CDR2 (germline): SGHTS, YDEGEE. The CDR3 totals 16 residues. V was clipped by 3 bases and J by 3 bases, with 15 bases between them. Study results and limitations: For most TCR sequences rarity was the rule, although some public TCRs occurred in many donors. When analyzed later, a missense DCLRE1C variant was found to be linked to TCR beta V- and J-gene trimming.

The chain carries TRBV5-8 and TRBJ2-2; D is perhaps TRBD1 (6 bases). The specimen was PBMCs. This clonotype originated in a male donor in good health and CMV-seropositive. Written as DNA, the CDR3 is TGTGCCAGCAGCTGGCCGCGGCAGGGGTACACCGGGGAGCTGTTTTTT. It translates to CASSWPRQGYTGELFF.